These 2 T cell receptor beta chains came from one sample sequenced in a study of CD4 T cells in relation to SARS-CoV-2 and coronaviruses. Libraries were prepared by immunoSEQ multiplex PCR; TCRdb keeps only in-frame clonotypes and omits some of them. The table lists 27,000 or so clones, around 75% of them singletons. These receptors have no identified antigens. The unexposed donors gave CD4+ T cells in about 2011-2018, prior to COVID-19. Isolation of CD4+ T cells took place after around 11 days in culture. The specimen sequenced was CD4+ T cells from PBMCs, cultured in vitro. The receptors come from a human donor in good health.

The rearrangement links TRBV5-1 to TRBJ2-3, with 10 nucleotides matching TRBD2. CDR1 and CDR2 from the germline V gene are SGHRS and YFSETQ. Losses at the gene ends were 4 bases for V and 3 bases for J; bases not matched to a gene: 8. This CDR3 spans 16 amino acids. The CDR3 sequence: CASSALSSGGTDTQYF. CDR3 in DNA: TGCGCCAGCAGCGCGCTCTCTAGCGGGGGTACAGATACGCAGTATTTT.

In its sample, this clone was seen a few times. The genes are TRBV19 and TRBJ2-1, with 10 bases identical to TRBD1. In germline, CDR1 is LNHDA, CDR2 SQIVND (reference sequence). V lost 2 bases, J lost 7 bases, and 2 bases stayed unmatched. The CDR3 consists of 14 residues. The DNA of the CDR3 is TGTGCCAGTAGTATAATGGGACAGGGGAATGAGCAGTTCTTC. It yields the protein CASSIMGQGNEQFF.